This T cell receptor (beta chain) was identified during a study of regulatory T cells in long-lasting Graves disease. Study-wide background: Antithyroid drugs had been taken by newly diagnosed Graves' patients for under 3 months.

iRepertoire HTBI primers and Arm-PCR of CDR3 regions built TCR beta libraries. From the multiplex PCR reads, TCRdb called clonotypes with MiXCR, one entry per CDR3 protein. The table includes a few hundred thousand distinct CDR3 sequences, around 20% detected once. For this clonotype: What it binds is not known.

Time point of the sample: newly diagnosed GD, antithyroid drugs for less than 3 months. The TCR library was made from RNA extracted from PBMCs. From each patient, about 8.5 milliliters of peripheral blood was drawn and collected into an EDTA anticoagulant tube. Overall study results and limits: Comparison showed that persistent patients shared more public clonotypes (2,741) than new patients (around 1,000).

This TCR came from a female donor with Graves disease. Material: peripheral blood mononuclear cells (PBMCs), obtained at new diagnosis, from a patient treated with antithyroid drugs.

The CDR3 region is CASSTTSGRAHRNEQFF. CDR3 sequence (DNA): TGTGCCAGCAGTACGACTAGCGGGAGGGCCCACCGGAATGAGCAGTTCTTC. The chain employs TRBV11-2 and TRBJ2-1; the match to TRBD2 covers 14 bases. Germline trimming cut 6 bases from V and 7 bases from J; bases unmatched to any gene: 11. The CDR3 sequence is 17 residues long. Germline CDR1 SGHAT, CDR2 FQNNGV.